This T cell receptor (beta chain) is from a study of blood T cell repertoires in COVID-19. This clone was seen more than once but under ten times. The table came from immunoSEQ multiplex PCR; TCRdb's copy has only in-frame clones and leaves some out. Of 60,000 to 70,000 clones in the sample, 82% were seen once. V lost 4 bases and J lost 2, with 17 bases in between. The CDR3 consists of 17 residues. The germline V gene has CDR1 WNHNN and CDR2 SYGVQD (reference sequence). The sample comprised peripheral blood. This chain connects TRBV10-1 to TRBJ2-2; D may be TRBD2 (5 bases). The TCR sequence derives from a human donor in a cohort sampled during active COVID-19. This CDR3 is CASSVARGEINTGELFF. CDR3 nucleotides: TGCGCCAGCAGTGTGGCCCGGGGAGAAATTAACACCGGGGAGCTGTTTTTT.